This T cell receptor (beta chain) was recorded in a study of CD8+ T cells in alopecia areata. In germline, CDR1 is SGHRS, CDR2 YFSETQ. Unmatched junction bases numbered 6, after V lost 5 bases and J lost 3 bases. The CDR3 has 15 amino acids. Isolated RNA was reverse transcribed into cDNA used as the sequencing template. Assay used: immunoSEQ multiplex PCR; TCRdb lists only in-frame clones, some missing. The table includes about 7,900 clones, around 50% detected once. Collection of lesional scalp punch biopsies and peripheral blood was performed in alopecia areata patients. This receptor was identified in a human donor with alopecia areata. The rearrangement links TRBV5-1 to TRBJ1-5; 9 nucleotides agree with TRBD1. The sample here was skin, taken at week 0. CDR3 region: CASRLGDRANQPQHF. The CDR3 DNA sequence: TGCGCCAGCAGACTAGGGGACAGGGCCAATCAGCCCCAGCATTTT.